Given below is one TCR beta chain in context. The sample belongs to a study of blood T cell repertoires in COVID-19. Measured with immunoSEQ multiplex PCR; TCRdb has only the in-frame clones, and not every one. This sample yields around 250,000 clones, of which around 88% are seen a single time; 5.7% belongs to the top ten. Germline CDR1 MDHEN, CDR2 SYDVKM. CDR3 size: 14 residues. The ends were cut back, 3 bases at V and 6 bases at J, with 14 bases in the middle. The rearrangement uses TRBV28 and TRBJ1-2; D is perhaps TRBD1 (6 bases). The sequence derives from a man older than 75 with acute or convalescent COVID-19. The sequencing input was peripheral blood. The CDR3 sequence: CASSLPRGGNGYTF. In DNA, the CDR3 is TGTGCCAGCAGTTTGCCGCGAGGGGGTAATGGCTACACCTTC.